Given below is one T cell receptor beta chain in context. Its antigen is currently unknown. This sample also contains other DNA sequences that code for the same CDR3. With 60 Vbeta and 13 Jbeta primers, the PCR was carried out. Using immunoSEQ multiplex PCR, the repertoire was profiled, and TCRdb retains in-frame clones only, with some absent. Among some 200,000 clones listed, approximately 82% were seen once. Trimming took off 5 bases at V and 2 bases at J, with 17 bases between the two ends. Germline V gene lookup returns CDR1 SGHRS and CDR2 YFSETQ. This CDR3 spans 16 amino acids. These data belong to a study of cytomegalovirus exposure and HLA in healthy donors. Findings and caveats of the study: It was reportedly the case that the classifier diagnosed cytomegalovirus status with high specificity and sensitivity. TCR beta V- and J-gene trimming was later associated with a missense DCLRE1C variant.

The receptor's source is a man between 18 and 29 years old in good health and CMV-seronegative. This rearrangement joins TRBV5-1 to TRBJ2-1; the D gene is possibly TRBD2 (7 bases). Sequenced: PBMCs. In nucleotides, the CDR3 is TGCGCCAGCAGTCTAGGGGGACTAAGCACCTACAATGAGCAGTTCTTC. As protein: CASSLGGLSTYNEQFF.